Following are 5 T cell receptor beta chains from one sample sequenced in a study of shared clonotypes between healthy human individuals. Using immunoSEQ multiplex PCR, the repertoire was profiled, and TCRdb retains in-frame clones only, with some absent. The sample lists around 2,000,000 clones, 85% to 95% occurring once. Input material: naive CD4+ T cells sorted from blood. As for subset: CD45RA+ positively selected. Source of these receptors: a young man in good health.

Here the CDR3 DNA reads TGTGCCATCAGTGACGGGGTTGGTGGTGAAGCTTTCTTT. The encoded protein is CAISDGVGGEAFF. The J gene is TRBJ1-1, the V gene TRBV10-3, with no clear D. The germline V gene encodes CDR1 ENHRY and CDR2 SYGVKD. The CDR3 loop spans 13 amino acids. Trimming cost V 3 bases and J 7 bases, with 12 bases left between them.

The gene calls are TRBV7-9 and TRBJ2-2; no definite D call. Germline CDR1 reads SEHNR; CDR2 reads FQNEAQ (reference sequence). The V and J ends lost 4 bases and 3 bases respectively, with 9 bases between them. This CDR3 spans 14 amino acids. The CDR3, as DNA: TGTGCCAGCAGCTCAACGACTGACACCGGGGAGCTGTTTTTT. It is translated as CASSSTTDTGELFF.

This clone was detected a few times. Other DNA sequences of this sample code for an identical CDR3. The V gene is TRBV7-2, the J gene TRBJ2-1, with 9 bases identical to TRBD2. In germline, CDR1 is SGHTA, CDR2 FQGNSA. V gave up 1 base and J gave up 6 bases; unmatched junction bases: 1. CDR3 size: 14 residues. The DNA of the CDR3 is TGTGCCAGCAGCTTAGGACTAGCGGTCAATGAGCAGTTCTTC. The encoded protein is CASSLGLAVNEQFF.

About this clone: Other DNA sequences in the same sample also yield this CDR3. The V call is TRBV5-6, the J call TRBJ2-3, with D uncertain. The CDR3 sequence is 12 residues long. Germline V gene data show CDR1 as SGHDT and CDR2 as YYEEEE. V was cut by 0 bases and J by 6 bases, with 5 bases left in between. CDR3 bases: TGTGCCAGCAGCTTGGTGGGGGATACGCAGTATTTT. Translated: CASSLVGDTQYF.

The genes are TRBV7-8 and TRBJ1-1; a possible D gene is TRBD1 (5 bases). This CDR3 is 14 amino acids long. V gave up 7 bases and J gave up 0 bases, with 12 bases separating them. Germline V gene sequence: CDR1 SGHVS, CDR2 FQNEAQ. The CDR3: CASTRPGVNTEAFF. The CDR3 DNA follows: TGTGCCAGCACCCGACCGGGGGTGAACACTGAAGCTTTCTTT. The full variable domain, in which reference TRBV7-8 and TRBJ1-1 provide the parts outside the CDR3, is GAGVSQSPRYKVAKRGQDVALRCDPISGHVSLFWYQQALGQGPEFLTYFQNEAQLDKSGLPSDRFFAERPEGSVSTLKIQRTQQEDSAVYLCASTRPGVNTEAFFGQGTRLTVV.